The 12 T cell receptor beta chains below all came from one sample that was sequenced in a study of shared clonotypes between healthy human individuals. Some clones are missing from TCRdb's copy, which holds only in-frame ones; the method was immunoSEQ multiplex PCR. This table holds around 700,000 clones, roughly 70% found once. Sequenced material: memory CD4+ T cells sorted from blood. As for subset: CD45RA-negative fraction. Receptors originate from a woman aged 25-40 years in good health.

The chain uses TRBV28 and TRBJ1-4; D perhaps matches TRBD1 (6 bases). Germline-derived CDR1 and CDR2 are MDHEN and SYDVKM. CDR3 length: 16 amino acids. The V end lost 7 bases, the J end lost 5 bases, and 20 bases lay between the germline ends. CDR3 coding DNA: TGTGCCAGCAAACCCGATAGGGCAGGGGAGAATGAAAAACTGTTTTTT. It is translated as CASKPDRAGENEKLFF.

This rearrangement joins TRBV5-1 to TRBJ1-4; TRBD1 might be the D (5 bases). Trimming stripped 0 bases from V and 8 bases from J, with 11 bases between. Germline CDR1 SGHRS, CDR2 YFSETQ. The CDR3 is made up of 14 amino acids. The CDR3 DNA sequence: TGCGCCAGCAGCTTGGACGCAGGGACCGAAAAACTGTTTTTT. Translating it yields CASSLDAGTEKLFF.

This clone was counted a single time. In DNA form, the CDR3 reads TGTGCCAGCAGCCGTAGACAGGGGGCCCAGAACACCGGGGAGCTGTTTTTT. Amino acids: CASSRRQGAQNTGELFF. The gene calls are TRBV4-2 and TRBJ2-2, with 10 nucleotides matching TRBD1. CDR3 length: 17 residues. Germline V gene sequence: CDR1 LGHNA, CDR2 YNFKEQ. V shed 4 bases, J shed 1 base, and the junction held 6 bases outside the gene matches.

The chain joins TRBV7-2 to TRBJ1-2; 9 bases line up with TRBD1. This CDR3 is built from 12 residues. Germline CDR1 reads SGHTA; CDR2 reads FQGNSA. V shed 6 bases and J 11 bases; nucleotides not matched to a gene: 7. CDR3 loop: CASSLQGAQYTF. Written as DNA, the CDR3 is TGTGCCAGCAGTCTACAGGGGGCGCAGTACACCTTC.

V is TRBV27 and J is TRBJ1-1; 9 nucleotides match TRBD1. Germline V gene lookup returns CDR1 MNHEY and CDR2 SMNVEV (reference sequence). Unmatched junction bases numbered 8, after V lost 5 bases and J lost 1 base. The CDR3 spans 16 residues. The DNA of the CDR3 is TGTGCCAGCAGTCTGAGGCCGGGACAGGGGAACACTGAAGCTTTCTTT. It translates to CASSLRPGQGNTEAFF.

This chain joins TRBV18 and TRBJ1-1; TRBD1 might be the D (5 bases). The CDR3 has 14 residues. Trimming cost V 2 bases and J 4 bases, with 11 bases left between them. CDR1 and CDR2 (germline): KGHSH, LQKENI. The CDR3 coding sequence is TGTGCCAGCTCACCAAGAGGGCAGGGCACTGAAGCTTTCTTT. Protein: CASSPRGQGTEAFF.

The rearrangement joins TRBV5-6 to TRBJ2-1; D possibly corresponds to TRBD2 (5 bases). Trimming pared 5 bases from V and 6 bases from J, leaving 21 bases between. The CDR3 consists of 16 residues. Looked up from germline, CDR1 is SGHDT and CDR2 is YYEEEE. CDR3: CASSSFLASTPNEQFF. CDR3 sequence (DNA): TGTGCCAGCAGTTCCTTTCTTGCTAGCACCCCCAATGAGCAGTTCTTC.

This clone has a handful of counts. The chain joins TRBV5-1 to TRBJ2-1, with TRBD2 matching 13 bases. The V and J ends lost 4 bases and 7 bases, in that order; junction bases with no gene match: 14. CDR1 SGHRS and CDR2 YFSETQ come from the germline V gene. CDR3 size: 18 residues. CDR3 DNA: TGCGCCAGCAGCCCCGGAGGACTAGCGGGAGTTTTGCGGAATGAGCAGTTCTTC. As protein: CASSPGGLAGVLRNEQFF. Complete variable domain (other parts from reference TRBV5-1 and TRBJ2-1): KAGVTQTPRYLIKTRGQQVTLSCSPISGHRSVSWYQQTPGQGLQFLFEYFSETQRNKGNFPGRFSGRQFSNSRSEMNVSTLELGDSALYLCASSPGGLAGVLRNEQFFGPGTRLTVL.

This clone was seen a handful of times. Other DNA sequences in the sample encode the same CDR3. The rearrangement joins TRBV19 to TRBJ2-6; D remains unclear. V gave up 3 bases and J gave up 4 bases, with 7 bases separating them. Looked up from germline, CDR1 is LNHDA and CDR2 is SQIVND (reference sequence). The CDR3 has 14 residues. In nucleotides, the CDR3 is TGTGCCAGTAGTATTGGGTCCGGGGCCAACGTCCTGACTTTC. Protein: CASSIGSGANVLTF.

Concerning this clone: Other DNA sequences in this sample translate to the same CDR3. V usage is TRBV7-2 and J usage is TRBJ2-6; D is unresolved. CDR3 length equals 14 residues. Germline CDR1 reads SGHTA; CDR2 reads FQGNSA. V was clipped by 6 bases and J by 4 bases, with 10 bases between them. CDR3 sequence (DNA): TGTGCCAGCAGGTCCGGATCAGGGGCCAACGTCCTGACTTTC. It translates to CASRSGSGANVLTF. Looking up the rest from reference TRBV7-2 and TRBJ2-6 gives the full variable domain: GAGVSQSPSNKVTEKGKDVELRCDPISGHTALYWYRQSLGQGLEFLIYFQGNSAPDKSGLPSDRFSAERTGGSVSTLTIQRTQQEDSAVYLCASRSGSGANVLTFGAGSRLTVL.

In regard to this clone: Different DNA sequences within this sample yield the same CDR3. This chain uses TRBV5-1 with TRBJ2-1; the D gene could be TRBD1 or TRBD2 (5 bases each). This CDR3 is built from 14 residues. Deletions cut 4 bases from V and 6 bases from J, with 14 bases between. CDR1 and CDR2 from the germline V gene are SGHRS and YFSETQ. CDR3 sequence: CASSPGTEGNEQFF. The CDR3 bases are TGCGCCAGCAGCCCAGGGACCGAGGGCAATGAGCAGTTCTTC.

There are many counts of this clone. The J gene is TRBJ2-3, the V gene TRBV9, with D unresolved. This CDR3 has 15 amino acids. Germline CDR1 reads SGDLS; CDR2 reads YYNGEE. Deletions cut 3 bases from V and 1 base from J, with 12 bases between. The CDR3 loop reads CASSGGFLGTDTQYF. CDR3 DNA sequence: TGTGCCAGCAGCGGGGGTTTCCTTGGCACAGATACGCAGTATTTT.